This T cell receptor beta chain came from a study of blood T cell repertoires in COVID-19. Study-wide context: Samples came from the United States, Italy and Spain, spanning acute and convalescent COVID-19. PBMCs, B-cell-depleted T cells, or T cells provided the cDNA or gDNA that made up the material.

A single count supports this clone. The same CDR3 can be traced to other DNA sequences in this sample. In the original processing: Reference gene primer amplification in the assay estimated nucleated cell counts. Libraries were prepared by immunoSEQ multiplex PCR; TCRdb keeps only in-frame clonotypes and omits some of them. V, J and clone size derive from that table, while D and trimming were established from the DNA sequence. The profile shows approximately 260,000 clones, around 80% of them singletons. Grouping used clinical history reported by participants in a survey and questionnaire. With 7 bases clipped from V and 4 bases from J, the junction kept 0 bases outside the gene matches. This CDR3 comprises 11 residues. Germline CDR1 is MDHEN and CDR2 is SYDVKM.

The sequence derives from a man under 40 with acute COVID-19. The chain employs TRBV28 and TRBJ1-1; 7 bases map to TRBD1. Sample: PBMCs or T cells enriched from blood (not recorded which). Here the CDR3 DNA reads TGTGCCAGCACAGGGGGCACTGAAGCTTTCTTT. Translation gives CASTGGTEAFF.